This T cell receptor beta chain was recorded in a study of CD8 T cells in Susac syndrome (dated by TCRdb to between 2017 and 2020). For the wider study: Of the Susac syndrome patients who were sequenced, over five had clinically active disease and roughly eight were in clinical remission. The clonality of the CD8+ T cell repertoire was compared across approximately 11 healthy donors, roughly 14 Susac syndrome patients and around 16 multiple sclerosis patients. At the time of blood withdrawal, Susac syndrome patients were either therapy-naive, taking corticosteroids (with some also receiving IVIg), or on IVIg alone. Whether CD8+ T cell activation and differentiation in Susac syndrome was antigen driven was tested using repertoire sequencing.

The study at large found these results: The number of individuals in the TCR sequencing and HLA analysis was recognized as being relatively small. Clonal expansion was observed in Susac syndrome CD8+ repertoires, with the highest expansion in CD8+ TEMRA cells and greater expansion in clinically active than in remitting patients. Roughly 15 Susac-specific public clones were identified in the total CD8+ repertoire, and roughly five Susac-specific public clones were identified in the CD8+ TEMRA repertoire.

Since CD62L is shed when cells are thawed, memory subsets for TEMRA sorting were defined by CD27 and CD45RA staining. Peripheral blood CD8+ and CD4+ T cells from healthy donors, Susac syndrome patients and multiple sclerosis patients were profiled using high-throughput TCR beta sequencing. For 5 or 6 Susac syndrome patients, sequencing was done on both total CD8+ T cells and sorted CD8+ TEMRA cells. The Susac syndrome patients fulfilled recently defined diagnostic criteria for either definite or probable disease. Bulk CD8+ and CD4+ T cells were purified by magnetic negative isolation, while CD8+ TEMRA cells were enriched using FACS. Blood was drawn into EDTA tubes, processed within 24 hours, and PBMCs were isolated by density gradient centrifugation. PBMCs intended for TCR sequencing were frozen in liquid nitrogen and were later thawed in a 37 degrees C water bath. CD8+ TEMRA cells were enriched from thawed PBMCs by fluorescence-activated cell sorting on a BD FACSAria III. The sorted or isolated CD4+, CD8+ and CD8+ TEMRA cells reached a purity of at least 90%.

A remark on this clonotype: Its antigen is not yet known. Base qualities are not provided; no much larger clone lies one nucleotide away.

RNA was extracted with the RNeasy kit and 0.5 to 1 ug was reverse transcribed using random hexamers. The immunoSEQ multiplex PCR assay, which covers 54 Vbeta and 13 Jbeta segments, was used to amplify TCR beta CDR3 regions. To correct PCR amplification bias, a synthetic template baseline was used for both primer optimization and computational correction. In the original analysis: Reads were assigned to V, D and J genes according to IMGT and analyzed in immunoSEQ Analyzer, with only productive sequences retained. Clonality was calculated as one minus the Shannon entropy normalized by log2 of the number of productive unique sequences. For each patient and control, public and private clones were evaluated among the 100 most prevalent clones. Susac-specific clones were defined as absent from healthy and MS cohorts, over a thousand published viral clones and other ImmuneACCESS disease sequences. TCRdb reanalyzed the raw reads on its own, using fastp at Q25 for trimming and MiXCR for clone calling, and kept in-frame beta chains. Every entry covers one CDR3 protein and lists the most common genes and DNA from its rows. The V and J calls and clone size come from TCRdb's table, not from the authors' own analysis. The sample table shows some 2,300 distinct CDR3 sequences, and 60% to 80% are seen once. The ten largest clones represent roughly 10% of the sample.

Sequences SGHTA (CDR1) and FQGTGA (CDR2) are obtained from the germline V gene. Counted from cysteine to phenylalanine, this CDR3 has 13 amino acids. The entry retains the CDR3 DNA only, 39 bases that are in frame from base 1. A distance of 10 bases separates the germline ends of V and J, which lose 5 bases and 3 bases respectively. The sample was CD8+ TEMRA cells from PBMCs. The cell subset or site label for this specimen denotes: FACS-sorted terminally differentiated effector memory CD8+ T cells re-expressing CD45RA (CD8+ TEMRA). Rearrangement joined TRBV7-3 to TRBJ1-2, with the D gene too uncertain to name. The clonotype was recovered from a human donor with Susac syndrome. The DNA sequence is TGTGCCAGCAGCCTCGGCGGGGACTATGGCTACACCTTC. It codes for CASSLGGDYGYTF.